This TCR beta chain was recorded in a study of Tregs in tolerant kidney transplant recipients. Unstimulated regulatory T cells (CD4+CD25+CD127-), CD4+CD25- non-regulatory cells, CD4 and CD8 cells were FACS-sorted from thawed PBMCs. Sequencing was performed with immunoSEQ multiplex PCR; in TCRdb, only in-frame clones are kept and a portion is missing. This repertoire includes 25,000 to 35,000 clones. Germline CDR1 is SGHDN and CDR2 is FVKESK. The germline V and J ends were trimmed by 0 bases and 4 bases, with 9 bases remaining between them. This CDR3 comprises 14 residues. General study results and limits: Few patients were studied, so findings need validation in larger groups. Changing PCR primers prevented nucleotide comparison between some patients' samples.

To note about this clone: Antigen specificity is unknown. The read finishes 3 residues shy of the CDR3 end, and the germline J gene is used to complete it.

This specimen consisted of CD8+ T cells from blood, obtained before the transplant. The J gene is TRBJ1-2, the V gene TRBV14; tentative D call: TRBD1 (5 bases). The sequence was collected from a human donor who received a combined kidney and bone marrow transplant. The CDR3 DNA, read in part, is TGTGCCAGCAGCCAAGACAGGGAGACCTATGGC. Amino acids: CASSQDRETYG. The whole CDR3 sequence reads CASSQDRETYGYTF.